The subject of this entry is one TCR beta chain. Its antigen is unidentified. Libraries were prepared by immunoSEQ multiplex PCR; TCRdb keeps only in-frame clonotypes and omits some of them. Of about 2.3 million clones in the sample, approximately 95% were seen once. This sample was included in a study of shared clonotypes between healthy human individuals. Whole-study results and caveats: Sequencing of the sorted subsets was shown by rarefaction to be incomplete despite large depth. Clonotype sharing across donors was expected to vary with sequencing depth.

CDR1 and CDR2 from the germline V gene are MDHEN and SYDVKM. This CDR3 is built from 15 residues. Trimming cost V 2 bases and J 4 bases, with 14 bases left between them. This clonotype originated in a young man in good health. Some clones in this sample may be carry-over from other donors' samples. The rearrangement links TRBV28 to TRBJ1-1; weak D call: TRBD1 (5 bases). Sequencing used naive CD4+ T cells from PBMCs. Subset described: CD45RA+ positively selected. Written as DNA, the CDR3 is TGTGCCAGCAGTTTAGAGGTTGGGGGGTCCACTGAAGCTTTCTTT. This sequence encodes CASSLEVGGSTEAFF.